The 4 T cell receptor beta chains in this list originate from one sample, sequenced in a study of identical twins. Each CDR3 protein gets one entry after TCRdb re-called the 5' RACE reads with MiXCR. The data show fewer than 450,000 distinct CDR3 sequences, roughly 9% seen once. The material sequenced was naive T cells sorted from blood. The receptors derive from a woman aged 45 to 65 in good health.

This clonotype was seen repeatedly, ten times or more. This chain uses TRBV24-1 with TRBJ2-3, with TRBD2 matching 10 bases. V was clipped by 7 bases and J by 6 bases; unmatched bases: 6. The CDR3 is 14 amino acids. Germline CDR1 is KGHDR and CDR2 is SFDVKD. The CDR3 nucleotides read TGTGCCACCAGATCTAGCGGGAGTCGGGATACGCAGTATTTT. This translates into CATRSSGSRDTQYF.

V gene TRBV7-3 combines with J gene TRBJ2-2; D is ambiguous. Germline CDR1 and CDR2: SGHTA and FQGTGA. The ends were cut back, 7 bases at V and 8 bases at J, with 17 bases in the middle. The CDR3 extends over 14 amino acids. The CDR3 DNA sequence: TGTGCCAGCACCCCAAGTGTATATACGGGGGAGCTGTTTTTT. Residues: CASTPSVYTGELFF.

This clonotype was seen more than once but under ten times. This rearrangement joins TRBV3-1 to TRBJ2-1; the match to TRBD2 covers 10 bases. Germline V gene lookup returns CDR1 LGHDT and CDR2 YNNKEL (reference sequence). The CDR3 covers 17 residues. J was trimmed by 5 bases and V by 4 bases; bases with no gene match: 11. The DNA for the CDR3 is TGTGCCAGCAGCCCCACATACCCTAGCGGGAGAGACAATGAGCAGTTCTTC. Protein product: CASSPTYPSGRDNEQFF.

Only a few counts were recorded for this clonotype. The rearrangement uses TRBV7-9 and TRBJ2-5; weak D call: TRBD1 (6 bases). V was pared by 4 bases and J by 4 bases, with 16 bases between. This CDR3 is built from 15 residues. Germline V lookup: CDR1 SEHNR, CDR2 FQNEAQ (reference sequence). For the CDR3, the DNA is TGTGCCAGCAGCTCCATCACCGGGACACGAGAGACCCAGTACTTC. Residues: CASSSITGTRETQYF.